This section outlines one T cell receptor (beta chain) sequence together with its context. Its specific antigen is unknown. Within one base of it there is no much larger clone, and no base qualities were kept. The data derive from a study of shared T cell receptors in the human thymus (dated by TCRdb to about 2021). As for the study more broadly: The study examined how the human thymus generates shared, self-reactive T-cell receptor alpha chains.

Receptor libraries were prepared by the immunoSEQ multiplex PCR assay. TCRdb took over this immuneACCESS table, retaining in-frame rearrangements with V and J assigned. Such tables are incomplete; in checked studies, under half of the missing clones stem from an unresolved V gene, and the remainder is unexplained. The sample includes 500,000 to 550,000 clones, with approximately 80% observed a single time. Less than 0.015% of the sample lies in the top ten. The same sample was also used in a study of human thymus T cells. That second publication adds: Immunologically healthy infants undergoing open corrective cardiac surgery for congenital heart defects in Finland were used as donors. The thymus tissue came from surgical resects taken out during corrective cardiac surgery. Usage of V and J gene segments appeared to be biased in both the thymic and the peripheral blood repertoires. The related research found that thymic TCR repertoires overlapped highly between unrelated individuals. The study characterized TCR alpha and beta repertoires from about 8 infant thymus samples and a few related peripheral blood samples. The infant donors were roughly 7 to 244 days old, and the cohort included roughly six males and two females. After being mechanically released from the tissue, thymocytes were kept at -70 degrees C in pellets of roughly 10-33 million cells. Genomic DNA was extracted from frozen cell pellets with a QIAsymphony instrument. The immunoSEQ multiplex PCR assay was used to amplify the TCRB and TCRAD loci from a standardized quantity of quality-controlled genomic DNA. Amplicons spanned the V(D)J region at a length sufficient to cover the CDR3 and identify V and J genes. The amplicons were sequenced on an Illumina platform via the commercial immunoSEQ service. Primer bias and sequencing errors were corrected as previously described, and TCRAD and TCRB definitions were based on the IMGT database. Repertoires were analysed with immunoSEQ Analyzer 3.0 and VDJTools, covering basic statistics, V/J segment usage, diversity estimates, rarefaction and pairwise overlap. Chao1, ChaoE, Efron-Thisted, Shannon and inverse Simpson indices were used to estimate diversity, which was also estimated on datasets down-sampled to the smallest sample. Repertoire overlap was determined by strict matching of CDR3 nucleotide sequence, V gene and J gene, and Jaccard-based multidimensional scaling clustering was applied. On average, thymus samples gave 750,000 to 1,000,000 unique TCRB clonotypes, whereas blood samples gave some 84,000.

The sequenced material came from thymocytes. The origin of this receptor is a boy younger than two with a congenital heart defect. Donor details come from another sample of the same person, matched by shared clones.

The sequenced DNA: TGTGCCAGCAGCTTCGGCTTAGCGGGAGCTACCGCGAACACCGGGGAGCTGTTTTTT. It codes for CASSFGLAGATANTGELFF. The chain links TRBV7-2 with TRBJ2-2; TRBD2 lines up with 9 middle nucleotides. CDR1 and CDR2, per the germline V gene, are SGHTA and FQGNSA. V has 3 bases trimmed and J has 0 bases trimmed; junction bases matching no gene number 11. Its CDR3 holds 19 amino acids, cysteine through phenylalanine. The retained sequence is limited to the CDR3, 57 bases, with the frame set at the first base. Where the CDR3 stops, the reference TRBV7-2 and TRBJ2-2 genes take over; the full variable domain is GAGVSQSPSNKVTEKGKDVELRCDPISGHTALYWYRQSLGQGLEFLIYFQGNSAPDKSGLPSDRFSAERTGGSVSTLTIQRTQQEDSAVYLCASSFGLAGATANTGELFFGEGSRLTVL.